These 3 T cell receptor beta chains came from one sample sequenced in a study of T-cell reconstitution after alpha-beta-depleted transplantation in children. Preparation of the TCRbeta library was carried out with unique molecular identifiers. Each CDR3 protein gets one entry after TCRdb re-called the PCR reads with MiXCR. The repertoire includes about 370,000 distinct CDR3 sequences, around 20% of them detected once, and 3% to 4% sits in the top ten. The sample in question was PBMCs from the stem cell graft donor, obtained from the stem cell graft. These receptors were obtained from a human donor who donated a stem cell graft to a child with acute myeloid leukemia.

V usage is TRBV15 and J usage is TRBJ2-1, with 12 nucleotides matching TRBD2. V shed 3 bases and J 0 bases; nucleotides not matched to a gene: 3. The germline gives CDR1 LNHNV, CDR2 YYDKDF (reference sequence). The CDR3 has 17 residues. CDR3 nucleotides: TGTGCCACCAGCAGTATACTAGCGGGAGGCTCCTACAATGAGCAGTTCTTC. Protein: CATSSILAGGSYNEQFF.

This clonotype was found a few times. The chain recombines TRBV5-8 with TRBJ2-1; a possible D gene is TRBD2 (6 bases). The CDR3 extends over 17 amino acids. Trimming stripped 1 base from V and 0 bases from J, with 14 bases between. From germline, CDR1 is SGHTS and CDR2 YDEGEE. CDR3 nucleotide sequence: TGTGCCAGCAGCTTGCGGGGGACGGCTAGCTCCTACAATGAGCAGTTCTTC. This encodes CASSLRGTASSYNEQFF.

The J gene is TRBJ2-2, the V gene TRBV9, with D maybe TRBD1 (5 bases). The CDR3 is made up of 15 amino acids. The V gene's germline CDR1 is SGDLS and CDR2 YYNGEE. Trimming pared 2 bases from V and 0 bases from J, leaving 8 bases between. The CDR3 coding sequence is TGTGCCAGCAGCGTGGGGCCTACGAACACCGGGGAGCTGTTTTTT. Amino acids: CASSVGPTNTGELFF. The variable domain in full, with the rest retrieved from reference TRBV9 and TRBJ2-2, is DSGVTQTPKHLITATGQRVTLRCSPRSGDLSVYWYQQSLDQGLQFLIQYYNGEERAKGNILERFSAQQFPDLHSELNLSSLELGDSALYFCASSVGPTNTGELFFGEGSRLTVL.